The clone carrying this T cell receptor (beta chain) occurred a few times. The repertoire was sequenced with immunoSEQ multiplex PCR; TCRdb's copy has only in-frame clones and lacks some. The repertoire includes 300,000 to 400,000 clones, around 89% of them detected once, and roughly 0.97% sits in the top ten. Participant age was roughly 18 to 95 years, and participants resided in fewer than 25 US areas. The source of the sample is a study of blood T cell repertoires in COVID-19. Material: PBMCs or T cells enriched from blood (not recorded which). This TCR came from a young woman with acute COVID-19.

The CDR3 nucleotides read TGTGCCAGCAGCCTATCCCCGTCCGCCCAGGCACCCTACTTC. Translation gives CASSLSPSAQAPYF. The chain combines TRBV3-1 (or the pseudogene TRBV3-2) with TRBJ2-5; D gene ambiguous. V was pared by 4 bases and J by 14 bases, with 23 bases between. Germline CDR1 is LGHDT and CDR2 is YNNKEL (reference sequence). The CDR3 runs 14 residues.